Sequencing of this T cell receptor (beta chain) was carried out in a study of blood T cell repertoires in COVID-19. Study-level information: T cells, B-cell-depleted T cells, or PBMCs provided the cDNA or gDNA that served as material.

The CDR3 totals 16 residues. The V gene end was trimmed by 2 bases and the J gene end by 5 bases; junction bases not matched to a gene: 6. In germline, CDR1 is MNHEY, CDR2 SVGAGI. Profiled with immunoSEQ multiplex PCR; TCRdb holds only in-frame clones, not every one. The sample has some 90,000 clones; over 85% are singletons. The clonotype comes from a man aged 50 or older with acute or convalescent COVID-19. The chain carries TRBV6-5 and TRBJ1-4, with 9 bases identical to TRBD1. Sequencing used peripheral blood. CDR3 sequence (DNA): TGTGCCAGCAGTTACACGCCGGACAGGGGAAATGAAAAACTGTTTTTT. This sequence encodes CASSYTPDRGNEKLFF.